These 7 T cell receptor beta chains were all obtained from the same sample, sequenced in a study of T cell repertoires in cytomegalovirus infection. TCRdb re-called the reads with MiXCR, one entry per CDR3 protein. The sample lists under 250,000 distinct CDR3 sequences; 12% were seen once. Sequencing was done on a sample of PBMCs. Receptors originate from a human donor in good health (CMV status not recorded). Some clones in this sample may be carry-over from other donors' samples.

Comments on this clonotype: The missing conserved phenylalanine or tryptophan at the end of this CDR3 makes a read error likely. This sequence joins TRBV6-2 or TRBV6-3 and TRBJ2-2; TRBD2 matches at 8 bases. Germline assignment: CDR1 MNHEY and CDR2 SVGEGT. The CDR3 loop spans 14 amino acids. The V gene end was trimmed by 5 bases and the J gene end by 3 bases; junction bases not matched to a gene: 2. CDR3 nucleotides: TGTGCCAGCAGTCGAGCGGGAGACACCGGGGAGCTGTTTTTG. Translation gives CASSRAGDTGELFL.

This clonotype was detected a few times. The V gene is TRBV6-2 or TRBV6-3, the J gene TRBJ2-5, with D tentatively TRBD1 (5 bases). The length of the CDR3 is 12 residues. The V and J ends lost 5 bases and 3 bases respectively, with 7 bases between them. Germline-derived CDR1 and CDR2 are MNHEY and SVGEGT. This CDR3 is CASSTGEETQYF. In DNA, the CDR3 is TGTGCCAGCAGTACAGGAGAAGAGACCCAGTACTTC.

The J gene is TRBJ1-1, the V gene TRBV29-1; no clear D gene. Germline lookup yields CDR1 SQVTM and CDR2 ANQGSEA. Trimming took 1 base from V and 2 from J, leaving 5 bases between them. The CDR3 totals 12 residues. The CDR3 region has the DNA TGCAGCGTTGAAGGGGATAACACTGAAGCTTTCTTT. Its translation is CSVEGDNTEAFF.

This clonotype was seen at least ten times. V gene TRBV4-1 combines with J gene TRBJ2-3; D may be TRBD1 (5 bases). Germline values: CDR1 MGHRA, CDR2 YSYEKL. CDR3 length equals 15 residues. V lost 0 bases and J 5 bases, leaving 12 bases between the germline ends. The CDR3 loop reads CASSQDKGAGDTQYF. CDR3 nucleotide sequence: TGCGCCAGCAGCCAAGATAAAGGGGCCGGAGATACGCAGTATTTT.

The chain employs TRBV28 and TRBJ2-7; 8 bases are shared with TRBD1. The CDR3 spans 16 residues. Germline lookup yields CDR1 MDHEN and CDR2 SYDVKM. V was clipped by 5 bases and J by 4 bases; unmatched bases: 13. This CDR3 is CASSPSGQGGGYEQYF. The CDR3 nucleotides read TGTGCCAGCAGTCCCTCCGGACAGGGAGGCGGGTACGAGCAGTACTTC.

This clonotype appeared many times. The J gene is TRBJ2-3, the V gene TRBV7-3, with TRBD1 as a possible D gene (6 bases). Germline V lookup: CDR1 SGHTA, CDR2 FQGTGA. V lost 5 bases, J lost 0 bases, and 12 bases lay in between. The CDR3 has 15 amino acids. CDR3 nucleotide sequence: TGTGCCAGCAGCCCGATGGACAGCAGCACAGATACGCAGTATTTT. Translated, it gives CASSPMDSSTDTQYF.

This clonotype came up a few times. V usage is TRBV6-2 or TRBV6-3 and J usage is TRBJ1-5; D possibly corresponds to TRBD1 (6 bases). The CDR3 sequence is 16 residues long. Germline CDR1 is MNHEY and CDR2 is SVGEGT. Trimming removed 5 bases at V and 1 base at J, with 15 bases between. CDR3 sequence reads: CASSHPSTGSNQPQHF. The CDR3 nucleotides read TGTGCCAGCAGTCATCCTTCTACAGGGAGCAATCAGCCCCAGCATTTT.